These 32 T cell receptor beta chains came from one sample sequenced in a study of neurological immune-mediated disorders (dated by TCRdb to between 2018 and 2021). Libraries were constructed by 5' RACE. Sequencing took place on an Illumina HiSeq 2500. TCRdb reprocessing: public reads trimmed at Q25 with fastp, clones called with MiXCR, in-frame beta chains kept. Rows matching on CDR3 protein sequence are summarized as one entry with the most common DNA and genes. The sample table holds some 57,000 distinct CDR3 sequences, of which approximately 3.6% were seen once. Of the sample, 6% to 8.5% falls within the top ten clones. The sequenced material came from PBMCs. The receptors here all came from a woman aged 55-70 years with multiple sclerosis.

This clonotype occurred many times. Here the CDR3 reads CASSYLPDGTYNEQFF. The DNA for the CDR3 is TGCGCCAGCAGCTATCTACCGGACGGCACCTACAATGAGCAGTTCTTC. The chain joins TRBV5-1 to TRBJ2-1, with D unresolved. V lost 3 bases and J lost 2, with 15 bases in between. Germline V CDR1 and CDR2: SGHRS, YFSETQ. The CDR3 spans 16 residues.

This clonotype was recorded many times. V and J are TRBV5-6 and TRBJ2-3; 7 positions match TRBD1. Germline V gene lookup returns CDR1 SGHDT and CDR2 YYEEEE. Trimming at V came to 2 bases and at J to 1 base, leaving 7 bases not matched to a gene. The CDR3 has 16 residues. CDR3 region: CASSLGGPVGTDTQYF. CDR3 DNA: TGTGCCAGCAGCTTAGGGGGCCCCGTCGGCACAGATACGCAGTATTTT. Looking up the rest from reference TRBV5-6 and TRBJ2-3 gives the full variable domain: DAGVTQSPTHLIKTRGQQVTLRCSPKSGHDTVSWYQQALGQGPQFIFQYYEEEERQRGNFPDRFSGHQFPNYSSELNVNALLLGDSALYLCASSLGGPVGTDTQYFGPGTRLTVL.

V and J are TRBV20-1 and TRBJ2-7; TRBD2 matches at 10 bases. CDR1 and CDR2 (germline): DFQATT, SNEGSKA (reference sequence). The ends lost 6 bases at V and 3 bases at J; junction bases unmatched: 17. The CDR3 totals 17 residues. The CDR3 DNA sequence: TGCAGTGCACTGGACCTCGCCCAATTAGCGGGAGGCTACGAGCAGTACTTC. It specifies CSALDLAQLAGGYEQYF.

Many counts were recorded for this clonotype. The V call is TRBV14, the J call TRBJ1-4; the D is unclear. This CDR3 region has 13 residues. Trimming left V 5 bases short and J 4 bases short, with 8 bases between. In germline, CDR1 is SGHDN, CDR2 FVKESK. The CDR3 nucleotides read TGTGCCAGCAGCTTTTTGTATAATGAAAAACTGTTTTTT. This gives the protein CASSFLYNEKLFF.

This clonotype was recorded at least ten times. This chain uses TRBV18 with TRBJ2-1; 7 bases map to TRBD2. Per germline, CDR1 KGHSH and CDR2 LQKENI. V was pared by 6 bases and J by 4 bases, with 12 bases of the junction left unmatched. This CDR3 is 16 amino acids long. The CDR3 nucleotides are TGTGCCAGCTCGCCCACTAGCGCCTCATCTTACAATGAGCAGTTCTTC. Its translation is CASSPTSASSYNEQFF.

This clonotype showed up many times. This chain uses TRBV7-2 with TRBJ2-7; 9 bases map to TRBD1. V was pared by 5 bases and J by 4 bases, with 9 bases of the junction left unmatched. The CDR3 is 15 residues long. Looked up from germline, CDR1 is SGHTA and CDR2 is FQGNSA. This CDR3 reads CASSRDRVGVYEQYF. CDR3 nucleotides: TGTGCCAGCAGCCGGGACAGGGTTGGGGTATACGAGCAGTACTTC.

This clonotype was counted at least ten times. The CDR3 loop is CAISESGNYNEQFF. CDR3 nucleotides: TGTGCCATCAGTGAGTCTGGGAATTACAATGAGCAGTTCTTC. The chain combines TRBV10-3 with TRBJ2-1; no clear D gene. Germline V gene sequence: CDR1 ENHRY, CDR2 SYGVKD. The V end lost 0 bases, the J end lost 4 bases, and 7 bases lay between the germline ends. There are 14 residues in the CDR3.

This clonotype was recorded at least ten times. Here the CDR3 DNA reads TGTGCCAGCAGTTACGCCAGAGGAGACACAGATACGCAGTATTTT. This translates into CASSYARGDTDTQYF. The genes are TRBV6-2 or TRBV6-3 and TRBJ2-3; D gene uncertain. The V gene lost 2 bases and the J gene lost 2 bases, with 11 bases spanning the gap. Germline CDR1 reads MNHEY; CDR2 reads SVGEGT. The CDR3 sequence is 15 residues long.

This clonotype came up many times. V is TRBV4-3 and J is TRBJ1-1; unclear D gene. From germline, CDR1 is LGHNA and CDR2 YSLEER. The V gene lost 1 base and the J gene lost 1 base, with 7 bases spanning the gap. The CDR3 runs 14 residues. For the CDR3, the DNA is TGCGCCAGCAGCCAAGTTCTCCAGAACACTGAAGCTTTCTTT. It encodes CASSQVLQNTEAFF.

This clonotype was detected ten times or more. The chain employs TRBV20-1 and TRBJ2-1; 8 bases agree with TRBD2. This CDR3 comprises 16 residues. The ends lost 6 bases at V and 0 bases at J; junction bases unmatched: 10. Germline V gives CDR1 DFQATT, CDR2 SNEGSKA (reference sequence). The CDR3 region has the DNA TGCAGTGCCCGGGGGGGGGCCACCTACTCCTACAATGAGCAGTTCTTC. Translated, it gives CSARGGATYSYNEQFF.

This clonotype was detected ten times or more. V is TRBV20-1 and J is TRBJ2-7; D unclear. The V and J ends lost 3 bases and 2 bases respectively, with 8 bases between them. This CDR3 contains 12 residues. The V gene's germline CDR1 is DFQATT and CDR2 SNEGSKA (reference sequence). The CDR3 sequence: CSASLDTYEQYF. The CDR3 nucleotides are TGCAGTGCTAGTCTAGACACCTACGAGCAGTACTTC.

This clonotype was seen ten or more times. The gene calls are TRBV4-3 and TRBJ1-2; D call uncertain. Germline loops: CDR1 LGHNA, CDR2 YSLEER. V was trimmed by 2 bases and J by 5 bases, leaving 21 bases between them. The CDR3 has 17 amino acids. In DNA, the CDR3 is TGCGCCAGCAGCCAAAGTATTGTGGCTGAATCATATTATGGCTACACCTTC. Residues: CASSQSIVAESYYGYTF.

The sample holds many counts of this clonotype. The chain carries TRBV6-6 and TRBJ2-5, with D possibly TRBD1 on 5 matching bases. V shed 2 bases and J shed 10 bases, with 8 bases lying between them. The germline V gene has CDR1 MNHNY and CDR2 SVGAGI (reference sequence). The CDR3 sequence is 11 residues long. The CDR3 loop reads CASSYNRRQYF. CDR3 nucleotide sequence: TGTGCCAGCAGTTACAACAGGCGCCAGTACTTC.

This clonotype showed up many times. The CDR3 DNA sequence: TGTGCCAGCAGTGGATCATACATGGGGGGTTCACCCCTCCACTTT. This translates into CASSGSYMGGSPLHF. The V call is TRBV6-1, the J call TRBJ1-6; a possible D gene is TRBD1 (5 bases). The germline gives CDR1 MNHNS, CDR2 SASEGT. Trimming took off 4 bases at V and 9 bases at J, with 16 bases between the two ends. This CDR3 has 15 residues.

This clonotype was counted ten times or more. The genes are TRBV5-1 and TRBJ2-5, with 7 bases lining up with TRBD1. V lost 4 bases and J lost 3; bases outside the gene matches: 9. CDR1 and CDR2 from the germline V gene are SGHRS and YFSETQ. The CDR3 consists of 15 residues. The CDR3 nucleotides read TGCGCCAGCAGCATGACAGGGACCAATGAAGAGACCCAGTACTTC. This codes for CASSMTGTNEETQYF.

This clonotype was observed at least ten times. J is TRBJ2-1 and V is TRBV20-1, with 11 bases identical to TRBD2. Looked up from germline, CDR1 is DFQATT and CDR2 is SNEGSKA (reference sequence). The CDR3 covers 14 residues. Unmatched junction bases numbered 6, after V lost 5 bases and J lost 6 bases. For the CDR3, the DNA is TGCAGTGCTCCTAGCGGGAGGTGGCCCAATGAGCAGTTCTTC. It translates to CSAPSGRWPNEQFF.

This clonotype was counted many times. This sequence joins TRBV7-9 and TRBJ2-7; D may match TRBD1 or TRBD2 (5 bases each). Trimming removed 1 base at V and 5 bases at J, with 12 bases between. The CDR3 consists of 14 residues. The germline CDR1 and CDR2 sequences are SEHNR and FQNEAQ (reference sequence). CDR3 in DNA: TGTGCCAGCAGCTTAGAAGGGGACGGACACGAGCAGTACTTC. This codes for CASSLEGDGHEQYF.

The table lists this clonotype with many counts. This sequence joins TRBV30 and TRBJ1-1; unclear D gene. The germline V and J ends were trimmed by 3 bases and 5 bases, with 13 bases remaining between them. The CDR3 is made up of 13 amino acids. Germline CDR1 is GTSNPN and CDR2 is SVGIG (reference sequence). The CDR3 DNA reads TGTGCCTGGAGGTCCGACCTAGAAACTGAAGCTTTCTTT. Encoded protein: CAWRSDLETEAFF.

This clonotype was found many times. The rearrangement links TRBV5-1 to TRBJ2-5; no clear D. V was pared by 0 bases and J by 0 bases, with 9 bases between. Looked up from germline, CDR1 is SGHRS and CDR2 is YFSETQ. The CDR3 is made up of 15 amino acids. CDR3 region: CASSLVAGYQETQYF. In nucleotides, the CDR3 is TGCGCCAGCAGCTTGGTGGCCGGGTACCAAGAGACCCAGTACTTC.

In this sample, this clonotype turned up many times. CDR3 bases: TGCGCCAGCAGCTTGGCGCAGGGGGGAGACGAGCAGTACTTC. Translation gives CASSLAQGGDEQYF. This sequence joins TRBV5-1 and TRBJ2-7; weak D call: TRBD1 (7 bases). The V and J ends lost 0 bases and 5 bases respectively, with 12 bases between them. Germline-derived CDR1 and CDR2 are SGHRS and YFSETQ. CDR3 size: 14 residues.

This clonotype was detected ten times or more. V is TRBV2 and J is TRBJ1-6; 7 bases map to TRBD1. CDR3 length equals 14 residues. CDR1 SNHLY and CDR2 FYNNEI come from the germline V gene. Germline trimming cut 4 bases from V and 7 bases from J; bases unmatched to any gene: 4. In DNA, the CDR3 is TGTGCCAGCAGTGGACAGGGCCGGAATTCACCCCTCCACTTT. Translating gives CASSGQGRNSPLHF.

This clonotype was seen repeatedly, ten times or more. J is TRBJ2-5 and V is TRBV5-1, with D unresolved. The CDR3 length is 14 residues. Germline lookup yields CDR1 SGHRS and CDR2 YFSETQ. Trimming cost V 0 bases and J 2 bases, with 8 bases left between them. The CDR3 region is CASSLVPNQETQYF. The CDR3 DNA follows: TGCGCCAGCAGCTTGGTACCAAATCAAGAGACCCAGTACTTC.

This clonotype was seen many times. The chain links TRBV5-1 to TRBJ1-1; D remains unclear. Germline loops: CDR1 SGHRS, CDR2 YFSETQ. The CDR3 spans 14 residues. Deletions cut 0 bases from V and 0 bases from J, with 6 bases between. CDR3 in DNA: TGCGCCAGCAGCTTGGACGGCATGAACACTGAAGCTTTCTTT. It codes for CASSLDGMNTEAFF.

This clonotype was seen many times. The CDR3 sequence is CASRIGTSRQETQYF. As DNA, the CDR3 is TGCGCCAGCAGAATCGGGACTAGCAGACAAGAGACCCAGTACTTC. The gene calls are TRBV10-2 and TRBJ2-5, with TRBD2 matching 9 bases. This CDR3 contains 15 residues. The germline CDR1 and CDR2 sequences are WSHSY and SAAADI. Trimming took 6 bases from V and 2 from J; bases not matched to a gene: 7.

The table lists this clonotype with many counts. CDR3 sequence: CASSFDTLGGYTF. CDR3 nucleotides: TGTGCCAGCAGTTTCGACACCCTCGGGGGCTACACCTTC. The V gene is TRBV28, the J gene TRBJ1-2; D is ambiguous. With 3 bases removed from V and 8 bases from J, the gap between germline ends came to 13 bases. Germline CDR1 is MDHEN and CDR2 is SYDVKM. The CDR3 loop spans 13 amino acids.

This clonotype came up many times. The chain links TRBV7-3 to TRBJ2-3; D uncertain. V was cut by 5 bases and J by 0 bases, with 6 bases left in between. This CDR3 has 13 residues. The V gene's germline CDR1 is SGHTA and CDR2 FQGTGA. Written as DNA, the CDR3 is TGTGCCAGCAGCCCGGACAGCACAGATACGCAGTATTTT. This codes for CASSPDSTDTQYF.

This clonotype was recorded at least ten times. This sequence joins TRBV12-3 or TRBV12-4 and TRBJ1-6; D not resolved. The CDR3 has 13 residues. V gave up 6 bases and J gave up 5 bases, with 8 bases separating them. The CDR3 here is CASRMKNNSPLHF. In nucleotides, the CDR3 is TGTGCCAGCAGGATGAAGAATAATTCACCCCTCCACTTT.

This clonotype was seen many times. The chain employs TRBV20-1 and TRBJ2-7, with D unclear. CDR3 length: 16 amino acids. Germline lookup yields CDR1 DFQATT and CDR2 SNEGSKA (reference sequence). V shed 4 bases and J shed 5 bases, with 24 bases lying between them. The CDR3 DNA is TGCAGTGCTACCCCCCTCAGGCAGTCGAGTTTTAACGAGCAGTACTTC. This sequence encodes CSATPLRQSSFNEQYF.

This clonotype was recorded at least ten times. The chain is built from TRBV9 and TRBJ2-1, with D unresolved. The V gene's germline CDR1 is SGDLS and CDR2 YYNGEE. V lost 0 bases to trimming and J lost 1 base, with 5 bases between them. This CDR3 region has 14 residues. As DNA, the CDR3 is TGTGCCAGCAGCGTAGGTGGGTCCTACAATGAGCAGTTCTTC. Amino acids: CASSVGGSYNEQFF.

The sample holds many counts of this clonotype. CDR3 sequence: CASSSPEREISDTQYF. The CDR3 DNA reads as TGTGCCAGCAGCTCGCCAGAGCGGGAGATCTCAGATACGCAGTATTTT. J is TRBJ2-3 and V is TRBV9; 8 nucleotides agree with TRBD2. The CDR3 is 16 residues long. V trimming: 4 bases; J trimming: 4 bases; junction bases outside the gene matches: 11. Germline V gene lookup returns CDR1 SGDLS and CDR2 YYNGEE.

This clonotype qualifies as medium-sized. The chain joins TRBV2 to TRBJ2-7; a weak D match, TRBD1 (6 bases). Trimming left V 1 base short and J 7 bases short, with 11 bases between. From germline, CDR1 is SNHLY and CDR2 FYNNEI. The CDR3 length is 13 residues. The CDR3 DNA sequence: TGTGCCAGCAGTGAAGACAGGGTATGGGAGCAGTACTTC. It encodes CASSEDRVWEQYF.

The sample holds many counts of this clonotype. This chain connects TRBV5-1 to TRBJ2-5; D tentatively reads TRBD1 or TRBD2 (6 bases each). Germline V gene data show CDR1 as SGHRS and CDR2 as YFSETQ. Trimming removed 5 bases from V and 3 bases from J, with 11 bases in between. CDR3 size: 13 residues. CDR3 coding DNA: TGCGCCAGCAGGGAGGGACACAAAGAGACCCAGTACTTC. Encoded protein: CASREGHKETQYF.